Included here is one TCR beta chain sequence, with context. Its recognized antigen is unknown. At one of its ends the junction is not consistent with the germline gene, which may arise from a read error. This sample stems from a study of CD8+CD57+ T cells in acquired aplastic anemia (dated 2018 in TCRdb). About the full investigation: On average, sorted CD4+ and CD8+ cells yielded around 3.4 ug of extracted DNA, with a range of roughly 0.17 to 30 ug. CD8+CD57+ expansion was defined as frequency above the mean frequency observed in healthy subjects.

Per the germline V gene, SGHVS is the CDR1 and FNYEAQ is the CDR2. The CDR3 contains 14 residues, cysteine and phenylalanine counted. This entry keeps only the CDR3 DNA: 42 bases, framed from base 1. Profiling of TCR beta VDJ combinations and CDR3 sequences used genomic DNA as the template. TCR repertoire sequencing was run on an Illumina HiSeq 2000. The source study handled its data this way. TRBV/TRBJ rearrangement plots, CDR3 size and DJ length profiles, and Simpson's diversity index were used to assess repertoires. The immunodominant clone was defined as the most abundant DNA sequence in deep sequencing data. CDR3 amino acid sequences were screened for sharing across subjects and were compared with published repertoires and the VDJdb database. TCRdb took the public reads, trimmed them with fastp at Q25, ran MiXCR for clone calling and kept in-frame beta chains. Records with the same CDR3 protein are collapsed into one entry carrying the most frequent genes and DNA. These V and J calls originate from TCRdb's pipeline instead of the authors' own analysis. For this sample the table gives around 200,000 distinct CDR3 sequences, of which 65% were detected only once. The top ten clones comprise roughly 50% of the sample.

Results the study describes overall, beyond this receptor: Patients and healthy controls showed no significant difference in CD8+ Simpson's diversity (P=0.060). Although 25 to 30 CD8+ CDR3 sequences were shared by patients and controls, these sequences appeared highly expressed in patients and within the immunodominant clones of patients.

The patients picked for sequencing were ones in whom flow cytometry had shown an expansion of CD8+CD57+ cells. Every patient had a diagnosis of severe acquired aplastic anemia based on International Study of Aplastic Anemia and Agranulocytosis and Camitta criteria. No therapy had been received by the patients at the time of blood sampling. TCR repertoires of sorted CD4+ and CD8+ blood T cells from severe aplastic anemia patients and healthy subjects were deep-sequenced in the study. Patients were enrolled in the USA under clinicaltrials.gov protocols 00001620, 01623167, 00001397, 00071045, 00081523 and 00961064. Ficoll-Paque density gradient centrifugation was used to isolate peripheral blood mononuclear cells. Before DNA was extracted, CD4+ and CD8+ T cells were sorted using either FACS or magnetic beads.

Sequenced input: sorted CD4+, CD8+, or CD8+CD57+ T cells (not recorded which) from PBMCs. The sequence links TRBV7-6 to TRBJ2-7; the D gene is perhaps TRBD1 or TRBD2, each of them matching over 6 bases. This receptor was identified in a human donor with aplastic anemia. The nucleotides are TGTGCCAGCAGCTTAGGGGGGGCCTCCCACGAGCAGTACTTC. Its amino acids are CASSLGGASHEQYF.